This passage covers 8 T cell receptor beta chains from one sample sequenced in a study of spatial heterogeneity in lung cancer. Stated time point: blood at routine non-recurrence follow-up after resection. Unsorted tumor, nontumor lung tissue or cryopreserved PBMC supplied the whole RNA. TCRdb re-called the 5' RACE reads through MiXCR, storing one row per CDR3 protein. The sample has about 52,000 distinct CDR3 sequences, under 8% seen once; the top ten hold approximately 40%. Sample: PBMCs, taken at follow-up. The source of these receptors is a female donor with early-stage non-small cell lung cancer.

This clonotype was detected many times. The gene calls are TRBV10-2 and TRBJ1-1; TRBD1 might be the D (6 bases). Trimming took off 2 bases at V and 0 bases at J, with 28 bases between the two ends. The germline CDR1 and CDR2 sequences are WSHSY and SAAADI. The CDR3 runs 21 residues. The CDR3 DNA reads TGCGCCAGCAGTGAGATACCTGGGATAGGGGGTACGAATTGGATGAACACTGAAGCTTTCTTT. This encodes CASSEIPGIGGTNWMNTEAFF.

Only a few counts were recorded for this clonotype. The chain has TRBV7-9 and TRBJ2-4, with TRBD2 identical over 8 bases. The CDR3 is made up of 15 amino acids. V trimming: 2 bases; J trimming: 5 bases; junction bases outside the gene matches: 5. Germline-derived CDR1 and CDR2 are SEHNR and FQNEAQ (reference sequence). CDR3 nucleotides: TGTGCCAGCAGCTTACCGGGACTAGGGCAAAACATTCAGTACTTC. The encoded protein is CASSLPGLGQNIQYF.

The sample holds many counts of this clonotype. J is TRBJ2-2 and V is TRBV29-1; 13 nucleotides match TRBD2. CDR1 and CDR2 from the germline V gene are SQVTM and ANQGSEA. V shed 0 bases and J 7 bases; nucleotides not matched to a gene: 5. This CDR3 comprises 16 residues. CDR3 region: CSVEEGGLAGVGELFF. CDR3 nucleotides: TGCAGCGTTGAAGAAGGAGGACTAGCGGGGGTCGGGGAGCTGTTTTTT.

This clonotype has more than one count but fewer than ten. The genes are TRBV12-3 or TRBV12-4 and TRBJ2-7; D is undetermined. The length of the CDR3 is 12 residues. Trimming removed 3 bases at V and 6 bases at J, with 9 bases between. The CDR3 DNA follows: TGTGCCAGCAGTTTTAGGTATGGCGAGCAGTACTTC. Its protein product is CASSFRYGEQYF.

This clonotype has ten or more counts. The chain recombines TRBV6-5 with TRBJ1-6; tentative D call: TRBD1 (5 bases). V shed 6 bases and J shed 7 bases, with 16 bases lying between them. Germline CDR1 and CDR2: MNHEY and SVGAGI. This CDR3 comprises 15 residues. The CDR3 sequence: CASSAKQAGNSPLHF. The CDR3 DNA reads as TGTGCCAGCAGCGCTAAACAGGCGGGGAATTCACCCCTCCACTTT.

This clonotype showed up many times. The gene calls are TRBV4-1 and TRBJ1-1; tentatively, D is TRBD1 (6 bases). CDR1 MGHRA and CDR2 YSYEKL come from the germline V gene. The ends were cut back, 6 bases at V and 4 bases at J, with 24 bases in the middle. The CDR3 totals 17 residues. CDR3 DNA sequence: TGCGCCAGCAGTACTGGGCCCGGGACACCCATAAGCACTGAAGCTTTCTTT. Its translation: CASSTGPGTPISTEAFF.

Only a few counts were recorded for this clonotype. This chain links TRBV20-1 with TRBJ1-1; D unresolved. Germline V gives CDR1 DFQATT, CDR2 SNEGSKA (reference sequence). Between the trimmed V and J ends, which lost 6 bases and 9 bases, there was a span of 20 bases. The CDR3 has 13 amino acids. CDR3 protein: CSAENPGSNQAFF. The CDR3 DNA reads as TGCAGTGCCGAAAACCCAGGCAGTAACCAAGCTTTCTTT.

This clonotype occurred many times. V and J are TRBV20-1 and TRBJ2-7; TRBD2 aligns across 9 bases. Germline V lookup: CDR1 DFQATT, CDR2 SNEGSKA (reference sequence). The CDR3 extends over 15 amino acids. After removal of 0 bases from V and 0 bases from J, the junction contained 3 bases not matched to a gene. CDR3 in amino acids: CSARDGTSYSYEQYF. CDR3 nucleotide sequence: TGCAGTGCTAGAGATGGGACTAGCTACTCCTACGAGCAGTACTTC.